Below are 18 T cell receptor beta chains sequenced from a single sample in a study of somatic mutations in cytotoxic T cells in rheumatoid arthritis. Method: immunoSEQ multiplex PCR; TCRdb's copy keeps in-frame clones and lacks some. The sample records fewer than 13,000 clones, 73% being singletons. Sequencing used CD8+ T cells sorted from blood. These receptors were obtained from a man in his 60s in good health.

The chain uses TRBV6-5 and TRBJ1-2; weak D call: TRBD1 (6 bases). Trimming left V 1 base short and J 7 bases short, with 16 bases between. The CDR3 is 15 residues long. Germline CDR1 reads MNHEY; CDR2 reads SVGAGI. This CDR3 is CASSYWGEQGSGYTF. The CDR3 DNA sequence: TGTGCCAGCAGTTACTGGGGGGAACAGGGAAGTGGCTACACCTTC.

CDR3: CASSQGGSSGACQETQYF. Here the CDR3 DNA reads TGTGCCAGCAGCCAAGGGGGGTCTAGCGGGGCATGCCAAGAGACCCAGTACTTC. The chain employs TRBV4-2 and TRBJ2-5; 9 nucleotides align to TRBD2. Germline lookup yields CDR1 LGHNA and CDR2 YNFKEQ. Trimming cost V 1 base and J 1 base; bases outside gene matches: 10. This CDR3 is built from 18 residues.

CDR3 loop: CASSYSLAEDTQYF. The CDR3 bases are TGTGCCAGCAGTTACTCTTTAGCGGAAGATACGCAGTATTTT. The chain combines TRBV6-6 with TRBJ2-3, with a weak D call TRBD2 (6 bases). Germline-derived CDR1 and CDR2 are MNHNY and SVGAGI (reference sequence). The V and J ends lost 0 bases and 5 bases respectively, with 9 bases between them. The CDR3 has 14 amino acids.

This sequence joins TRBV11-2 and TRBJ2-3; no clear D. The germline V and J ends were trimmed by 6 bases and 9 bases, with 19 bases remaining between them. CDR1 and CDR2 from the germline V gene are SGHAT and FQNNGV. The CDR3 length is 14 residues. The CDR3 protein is CASSPEADIHTQYF. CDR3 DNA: TGTGCCAGCAGTCCCGAGGCAGATATCCACACGCAGTATTTT.

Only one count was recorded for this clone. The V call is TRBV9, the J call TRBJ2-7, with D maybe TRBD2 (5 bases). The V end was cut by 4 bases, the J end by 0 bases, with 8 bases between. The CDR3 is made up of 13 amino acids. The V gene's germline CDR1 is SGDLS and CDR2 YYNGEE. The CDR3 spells CASSRDVSYEQYF. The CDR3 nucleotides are TGTGCCAGCAGCCGGGATGTCTCCTACGAGCAGTACTTC.

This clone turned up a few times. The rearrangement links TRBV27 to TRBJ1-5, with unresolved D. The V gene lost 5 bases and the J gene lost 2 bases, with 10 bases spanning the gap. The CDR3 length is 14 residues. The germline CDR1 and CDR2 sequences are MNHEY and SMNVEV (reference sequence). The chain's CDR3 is CASSPRQGNQPQHF. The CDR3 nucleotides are TGTGCCAGCAGTCCCCGGCAGGGCAATCAGCCCCAGCATTTT.

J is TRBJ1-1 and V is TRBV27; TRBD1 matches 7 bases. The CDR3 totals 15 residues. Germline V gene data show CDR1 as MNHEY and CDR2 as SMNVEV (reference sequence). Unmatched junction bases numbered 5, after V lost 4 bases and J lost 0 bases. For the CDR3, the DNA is TGTGCCAGCAGTTCACAGGGGCTCATGAACACTGAAGCTTTCTTT. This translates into CASSSQGLMNTEAFF.

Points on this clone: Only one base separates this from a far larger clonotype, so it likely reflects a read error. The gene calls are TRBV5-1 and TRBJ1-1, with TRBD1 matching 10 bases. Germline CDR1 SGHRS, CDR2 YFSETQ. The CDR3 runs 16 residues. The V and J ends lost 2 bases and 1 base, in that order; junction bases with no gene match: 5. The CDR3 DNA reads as TGCGCCAGCAGCTTAGATGGGACAGGGGAGAACACTGAAGCTTTCTTT. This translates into CASSLDGTGENTEAFF.

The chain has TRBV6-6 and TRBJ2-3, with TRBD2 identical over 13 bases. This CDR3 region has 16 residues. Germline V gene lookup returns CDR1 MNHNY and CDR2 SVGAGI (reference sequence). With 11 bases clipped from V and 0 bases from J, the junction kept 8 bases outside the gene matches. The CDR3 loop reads CAQELAGGRSTDTQYF. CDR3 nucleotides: TGTGCCCAGGAACTAGCGGGGGGGCGGAGCACAGATACGCAGTATTTT.

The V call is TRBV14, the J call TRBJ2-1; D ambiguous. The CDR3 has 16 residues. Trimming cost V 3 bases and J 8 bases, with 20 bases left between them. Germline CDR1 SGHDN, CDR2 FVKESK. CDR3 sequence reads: CASSQSAGLGPHEQFF. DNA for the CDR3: TGTGCCAGCAGCCAGAGCGCAGGCCTCGGACCCCATGAGCAGTTCTTC.

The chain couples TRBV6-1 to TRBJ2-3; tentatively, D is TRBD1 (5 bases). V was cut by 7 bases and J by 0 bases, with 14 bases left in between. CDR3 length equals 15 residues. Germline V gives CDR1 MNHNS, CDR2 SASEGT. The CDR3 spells CASTRGAVSTDTQYF. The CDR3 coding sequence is TGTGCCAGCACTAGGGGCGCGGTCAGCACAGATACGCAGTATTTT.

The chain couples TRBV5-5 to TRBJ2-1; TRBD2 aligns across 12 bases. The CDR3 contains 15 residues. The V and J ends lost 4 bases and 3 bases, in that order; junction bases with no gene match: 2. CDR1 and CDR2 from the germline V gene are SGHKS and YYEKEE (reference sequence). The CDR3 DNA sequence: TGTGCCAGCAGCACGGGACTAGCGGGCTACAATGAGCAGTTCTTC. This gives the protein CASSTGLAGYNEQFF.

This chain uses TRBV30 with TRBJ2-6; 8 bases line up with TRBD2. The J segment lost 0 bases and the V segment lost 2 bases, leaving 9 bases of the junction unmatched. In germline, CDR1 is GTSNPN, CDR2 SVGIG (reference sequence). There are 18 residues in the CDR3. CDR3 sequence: CAWSPLAGMFSGANVLTF. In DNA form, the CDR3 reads TGTGCCTGGAGTCCGCTAGCGGGCATGTTCTCTGGGGCCAACGTCCTGACTTTC.

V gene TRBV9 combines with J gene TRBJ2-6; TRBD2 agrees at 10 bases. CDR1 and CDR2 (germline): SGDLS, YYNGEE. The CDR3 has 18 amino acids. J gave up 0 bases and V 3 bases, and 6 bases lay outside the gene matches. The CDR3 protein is CASSGLAGYSSGANVLTF. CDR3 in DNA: TGTGCCAGCAGCGGACTAGCGGGCTATAGCTCTGGGGCCAACGTCCTGACTTTC.

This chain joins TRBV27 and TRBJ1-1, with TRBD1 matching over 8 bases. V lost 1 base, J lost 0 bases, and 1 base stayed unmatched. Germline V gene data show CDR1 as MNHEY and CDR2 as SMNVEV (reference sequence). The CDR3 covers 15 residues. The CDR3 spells CASSLWTGMNTEAFF. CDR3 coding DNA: TGTGCCAGCAGTTTATGGACAGGGATGAACACTGAAGCTTTCTTT.

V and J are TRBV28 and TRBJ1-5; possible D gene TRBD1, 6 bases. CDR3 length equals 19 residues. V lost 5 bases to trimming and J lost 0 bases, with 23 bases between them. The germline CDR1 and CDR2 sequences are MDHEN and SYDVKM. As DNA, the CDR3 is TGTGCCAGCAGTCCAACAGGAGACAGGTATTACCTTAGCAATCAGCCCCAGCATTTT. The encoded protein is CASSPTGDRYYLSNQPQHF.

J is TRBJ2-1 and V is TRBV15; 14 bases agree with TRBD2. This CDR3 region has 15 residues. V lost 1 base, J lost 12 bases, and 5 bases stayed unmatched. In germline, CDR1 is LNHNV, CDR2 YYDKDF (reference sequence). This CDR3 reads CATSRAGTSGRGQFF. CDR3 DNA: TGTGCCACCAGCAGAGCCGGGACTAGCGGGAGAGGGCAGTTCTTC.

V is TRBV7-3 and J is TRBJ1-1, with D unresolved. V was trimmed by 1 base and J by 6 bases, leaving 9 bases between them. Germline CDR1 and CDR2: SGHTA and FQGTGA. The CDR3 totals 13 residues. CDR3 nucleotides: TGTGCCAGCAGCTTAATTCCCGACGCTGAAGCTTTCTTT. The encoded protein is CASSLIPDAEAFF.